This T cell receptor beta chain is from a study of blood T cell repertoires in COVID-19. Turning to the study itself: There were acute and convalescent COVID-19 samples, and they came from the United States, Italy and Spain. T cells, B-cell-depleted T cells, or PBMCs provided the cDNA or gDNA that served as material.

This CDR3 is 13 amino acids long. CDR1 is MNHEY and CDR2 is SMNVEV in the germline V gene (reference sequence). V lost 6 bases, J lost 4 bases, and 4 bases stayed unmatched. The table came from immunoSEQ multiplex PCR; TCRdb's copy has only in-frame clones and leaves some out. There are under 200,000 clones in the sample; 74% occur only once, and around 2.9% lies in the top ten. The clonotype originates from a woman aged 80 or over with acute or convalescent COVID-19. Specimen: peripheral blood. The gene calls are TRBV27 and TRBJ2-3; 7 bases match TRBD1. The CDR3 loop reads CASRRTGADTQYF. CDR3 in DNA: TGTGCCAGCAGGAGAACAGGGGCAGATACGCAGTATTTT.